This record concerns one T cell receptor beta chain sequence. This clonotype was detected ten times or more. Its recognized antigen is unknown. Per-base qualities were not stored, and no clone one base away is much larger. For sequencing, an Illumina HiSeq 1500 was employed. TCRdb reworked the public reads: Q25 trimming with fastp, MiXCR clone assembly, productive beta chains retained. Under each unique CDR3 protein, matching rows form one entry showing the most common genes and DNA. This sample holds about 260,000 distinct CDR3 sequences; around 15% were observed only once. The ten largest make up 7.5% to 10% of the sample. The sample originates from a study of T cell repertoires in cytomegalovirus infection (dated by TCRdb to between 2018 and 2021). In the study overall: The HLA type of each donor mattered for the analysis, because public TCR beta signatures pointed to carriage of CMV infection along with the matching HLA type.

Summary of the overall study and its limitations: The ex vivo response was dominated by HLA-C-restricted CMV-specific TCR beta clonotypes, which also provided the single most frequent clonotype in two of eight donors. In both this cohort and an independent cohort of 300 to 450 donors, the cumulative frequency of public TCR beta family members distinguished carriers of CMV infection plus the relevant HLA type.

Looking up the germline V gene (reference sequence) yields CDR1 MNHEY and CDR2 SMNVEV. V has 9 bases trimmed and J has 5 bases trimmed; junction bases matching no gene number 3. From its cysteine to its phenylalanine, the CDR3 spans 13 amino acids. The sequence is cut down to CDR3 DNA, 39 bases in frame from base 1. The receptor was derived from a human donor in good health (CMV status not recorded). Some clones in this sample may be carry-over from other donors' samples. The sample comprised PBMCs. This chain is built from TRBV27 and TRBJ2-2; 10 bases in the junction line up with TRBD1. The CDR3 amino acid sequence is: CASRTGGTGELFF. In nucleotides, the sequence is TGTGCCAGTCGGACAGGGGGAACCGGGGAGCTGTTTTTT.